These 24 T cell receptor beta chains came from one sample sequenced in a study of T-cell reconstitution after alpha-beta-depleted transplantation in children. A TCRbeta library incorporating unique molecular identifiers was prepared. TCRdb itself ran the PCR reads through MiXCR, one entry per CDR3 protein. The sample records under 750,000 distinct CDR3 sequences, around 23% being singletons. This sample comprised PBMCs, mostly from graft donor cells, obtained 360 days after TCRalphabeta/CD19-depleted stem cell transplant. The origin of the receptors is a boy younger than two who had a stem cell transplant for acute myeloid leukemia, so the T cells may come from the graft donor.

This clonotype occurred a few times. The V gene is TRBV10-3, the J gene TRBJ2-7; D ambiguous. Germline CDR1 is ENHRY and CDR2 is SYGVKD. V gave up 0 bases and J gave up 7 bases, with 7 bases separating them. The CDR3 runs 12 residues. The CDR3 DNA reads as TGTGCCATCAGTGAGTCTGTAGGGGAGCAGTACTTC. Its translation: CAISESVGEQYF.

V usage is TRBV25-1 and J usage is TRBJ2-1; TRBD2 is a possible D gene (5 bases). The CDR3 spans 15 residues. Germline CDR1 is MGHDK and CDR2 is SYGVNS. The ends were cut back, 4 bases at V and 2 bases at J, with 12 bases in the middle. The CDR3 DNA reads TGTGCCAGCAGTGGGTGGGATAGCGCCTACAATGAGCAGTTCTTC. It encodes CASSGWDSAYNEQFF.

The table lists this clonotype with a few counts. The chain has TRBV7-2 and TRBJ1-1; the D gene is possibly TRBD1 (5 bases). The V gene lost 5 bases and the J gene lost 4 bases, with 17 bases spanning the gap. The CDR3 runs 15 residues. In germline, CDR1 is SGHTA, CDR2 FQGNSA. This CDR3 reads CASSLGGGGPTEAFF. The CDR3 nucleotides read TGTGCCAGCAGCCTAGGTGGGGGTGGACCCACTGAAGCTTTCTTT.

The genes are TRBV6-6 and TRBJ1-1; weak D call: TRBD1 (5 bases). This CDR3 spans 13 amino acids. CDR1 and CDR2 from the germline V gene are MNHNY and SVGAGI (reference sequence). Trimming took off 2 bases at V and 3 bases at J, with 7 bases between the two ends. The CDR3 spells CASSYAGDTEAFF. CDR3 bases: TGTGCCAGCAGTTACGCGGGGGACACTGAAGCTTTCTTT.

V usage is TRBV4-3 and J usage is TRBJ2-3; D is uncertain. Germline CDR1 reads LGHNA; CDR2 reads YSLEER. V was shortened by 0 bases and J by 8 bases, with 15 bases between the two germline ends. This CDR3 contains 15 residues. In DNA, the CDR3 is TGCGCCAGCAGCCAAGATTGGGGATCCCCGGTTACGCAGTATTTT. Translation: CASSQDWGSPVTQYF.

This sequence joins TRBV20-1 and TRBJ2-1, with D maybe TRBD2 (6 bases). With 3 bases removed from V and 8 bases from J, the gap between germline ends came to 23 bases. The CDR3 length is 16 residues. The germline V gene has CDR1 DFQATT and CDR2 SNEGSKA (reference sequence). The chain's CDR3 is CSARRFAGSARDEQFF. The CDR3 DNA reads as TGCAGTGCTAGGAGATTTGCGGGGTCCGCTAGGGATGAGCAGTTCTTC.

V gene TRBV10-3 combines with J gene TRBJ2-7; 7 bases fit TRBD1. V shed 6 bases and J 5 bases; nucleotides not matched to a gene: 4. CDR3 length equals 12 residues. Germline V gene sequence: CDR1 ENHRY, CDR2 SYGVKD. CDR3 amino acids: CAIRRGQDEQYF. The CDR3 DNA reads TGTGCCATCAGGAGAGGACAGGACGAGCAGTACTTC.

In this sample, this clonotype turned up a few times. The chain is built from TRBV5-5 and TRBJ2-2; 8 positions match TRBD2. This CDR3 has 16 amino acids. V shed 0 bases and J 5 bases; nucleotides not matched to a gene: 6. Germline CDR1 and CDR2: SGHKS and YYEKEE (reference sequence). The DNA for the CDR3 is TGTGCCAGCAGCTTGGGAAACCTAGCGGGTACCGGGGAGCTGTTTTTT. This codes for CASSLGNLAGTGELFF.

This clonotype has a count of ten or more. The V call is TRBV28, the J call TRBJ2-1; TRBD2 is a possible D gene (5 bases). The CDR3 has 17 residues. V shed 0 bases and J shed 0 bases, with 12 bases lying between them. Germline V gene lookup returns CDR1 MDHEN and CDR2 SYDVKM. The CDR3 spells CASSLWDWMYSYNEQFF. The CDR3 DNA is TGTGCCAGCAGTTTATGGGACTGGATGTACTCCTACAATGAGCAGTTCTTC. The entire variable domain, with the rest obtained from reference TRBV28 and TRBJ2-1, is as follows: DVKVTQSSRYLVKRTGEKVFLECVQDMDHENMFWYRQDPGLGLRLIYFSYDVKMKEKGDIPEGYSVSREKKERFSLILESASTNQTSMYLCASSLWDWMYSYNEQFFGPGTRLTVL.

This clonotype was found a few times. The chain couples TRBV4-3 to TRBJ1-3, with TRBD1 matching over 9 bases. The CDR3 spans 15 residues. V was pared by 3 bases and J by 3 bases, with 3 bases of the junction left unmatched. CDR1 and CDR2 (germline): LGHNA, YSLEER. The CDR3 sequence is CASSQGQGDGNTIYF. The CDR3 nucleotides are TGCGCCAGCAGCCAGGGACAGGGAGATGGAAACACCATATATTTT.

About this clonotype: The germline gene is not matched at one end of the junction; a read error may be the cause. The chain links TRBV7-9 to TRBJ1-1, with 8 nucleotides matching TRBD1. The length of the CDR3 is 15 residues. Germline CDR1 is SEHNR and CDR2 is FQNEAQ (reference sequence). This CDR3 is CASSLAFLGQDEAFF. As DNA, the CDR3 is TGTGCTAGCAGCTTAGCGTTTTTGGGACAGGATGAAGCTTTCTTT.

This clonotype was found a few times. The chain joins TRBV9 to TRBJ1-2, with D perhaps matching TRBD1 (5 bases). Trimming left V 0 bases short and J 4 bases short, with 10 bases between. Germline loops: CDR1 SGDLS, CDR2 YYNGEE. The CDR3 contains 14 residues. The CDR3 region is CASSVGGQGYGYTF. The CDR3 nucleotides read TGTGCCAGCAGCGTAGGGGGTCAGGGCTATGGCTACACCTTC.

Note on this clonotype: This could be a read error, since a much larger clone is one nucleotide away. CDR3 nucleotide sequence: TGTGCCAGCAGCACAAGCGCCAACCAAGAGACCCAGTACTTC. Encoded protein: CASSTSANQETQYF. The gene calls are TRBV7-2 and TRBJ2-5; no firm D call. Per the germline V gene, CDR1 is SGHTA and CDR2 is FQGNSA. V lost 5 bases, J lost 0 bases, and 10 bases lay in between. The length of the CDR3 is 14 residues.

CDR3 bases: TGTGCCAGCAGCGGAAATCAGGGGCTCGTTGGGACTTCCTCCACAGATACGCAGTATTTT. It encodes CASSGNQGLVGTSSTDTQYF. This chain uses TRBV4-2 with TRBJ2-3; tentatively, D is TRBD1 or TRBD2 (6 bases each). CDR3 length equals 20 residues. CDR1 LGHNA and CDR2 YNFKEQ come from the germline V gene. Trimming pared 5 bases from V and 2 bases from J, leaving 29 bases between.

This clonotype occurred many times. The DNA of the CDR3 is TGTGCCAGCTCTCACGTCGACAGCTACGAGCAGTACTTC. It translates to CASSHVDSYEQYF. The chain employs TRBV18 and TRBJ2-7; tentatively, D is TRBD1 (5 bases). Trimming shortened V by 6 bases and J by 3 bases, and 12 bases separated the two germline ends. CDR3 length: 13 residues. CDR1 KGHSH and CDR2 LQKENI come from the germline V gene.

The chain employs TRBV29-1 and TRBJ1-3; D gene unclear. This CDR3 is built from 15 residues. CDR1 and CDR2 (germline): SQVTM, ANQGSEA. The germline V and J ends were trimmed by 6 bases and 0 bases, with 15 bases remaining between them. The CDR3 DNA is TGCAGCGTCCAAGGGAGGACTACCTCTGGAAACACCATATATTTT. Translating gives CSVQGRTTSGNTIYF.

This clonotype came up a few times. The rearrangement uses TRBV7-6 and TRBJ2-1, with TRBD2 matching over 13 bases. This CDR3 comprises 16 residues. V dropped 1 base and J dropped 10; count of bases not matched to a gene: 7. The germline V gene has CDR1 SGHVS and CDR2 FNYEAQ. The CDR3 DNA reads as TGTGCCAGCAGCTTAGGCACTAGCGGGGGGGCCTCCGAGCAGTTCTTC. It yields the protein CASSLGTSGGASEQFF.

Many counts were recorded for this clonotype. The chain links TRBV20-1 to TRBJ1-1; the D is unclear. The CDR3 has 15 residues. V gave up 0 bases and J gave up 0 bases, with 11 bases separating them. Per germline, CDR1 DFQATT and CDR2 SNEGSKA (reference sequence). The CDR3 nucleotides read TGCAGTGCTAGAGATCCCCCCCTTATGAACACTGAAGCTTTCTTT. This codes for CSARDPPLMNTEAFF.

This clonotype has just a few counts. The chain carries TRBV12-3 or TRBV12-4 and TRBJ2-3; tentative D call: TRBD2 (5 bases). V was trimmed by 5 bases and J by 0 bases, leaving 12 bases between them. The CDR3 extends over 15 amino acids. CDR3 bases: TGTGCCAGCAGTACCGGGGTCCCTAGCACAGATACGCAGTATTTT. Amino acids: CASSTGVPSTDTQYF.

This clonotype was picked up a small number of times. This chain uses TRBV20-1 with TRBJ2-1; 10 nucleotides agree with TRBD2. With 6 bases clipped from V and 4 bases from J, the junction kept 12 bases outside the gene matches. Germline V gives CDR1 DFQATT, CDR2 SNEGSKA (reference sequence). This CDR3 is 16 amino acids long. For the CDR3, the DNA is TGCAGTGCCCCGGTAGCGGGGGGCCCACTATACAATGAGCAGTTCTTC. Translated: CSAPVAGGPLYNEQFF.

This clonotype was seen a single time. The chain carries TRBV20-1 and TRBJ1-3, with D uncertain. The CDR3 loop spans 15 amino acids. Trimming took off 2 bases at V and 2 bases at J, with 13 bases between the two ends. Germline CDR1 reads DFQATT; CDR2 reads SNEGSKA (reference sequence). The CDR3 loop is CSARRQGGAGNTIYF. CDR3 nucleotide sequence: TGCAGTGCTAGAAGGCAAGGTGGCGCTGGAAACACCATATATTTT.

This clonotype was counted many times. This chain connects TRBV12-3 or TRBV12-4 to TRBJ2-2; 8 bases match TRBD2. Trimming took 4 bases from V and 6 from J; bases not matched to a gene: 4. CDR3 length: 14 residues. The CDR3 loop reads CASSWSGGPGELFF. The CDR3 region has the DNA TGTGCCAGCAGTTGGTCGGGGGGGCCCGGGGAGCTGTTTTTT.

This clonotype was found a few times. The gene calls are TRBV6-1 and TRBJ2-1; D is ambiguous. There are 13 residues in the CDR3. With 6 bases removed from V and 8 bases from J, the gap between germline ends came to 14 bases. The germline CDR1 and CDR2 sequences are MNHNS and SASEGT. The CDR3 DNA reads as TGTGCCAGCAGGAGAGTAGGGCAGGATGAGCAGTTCTTC. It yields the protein CASRRVGQDEQFF.

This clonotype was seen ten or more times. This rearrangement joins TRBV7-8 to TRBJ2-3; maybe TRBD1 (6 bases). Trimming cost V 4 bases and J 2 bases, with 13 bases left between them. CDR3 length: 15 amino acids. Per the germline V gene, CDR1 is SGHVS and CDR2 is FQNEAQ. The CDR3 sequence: CASSYPGTYTDTQYF. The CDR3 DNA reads TGTGCCAGCAGCTACCCCGGGACATACACAGATACGCAGTATTTT.